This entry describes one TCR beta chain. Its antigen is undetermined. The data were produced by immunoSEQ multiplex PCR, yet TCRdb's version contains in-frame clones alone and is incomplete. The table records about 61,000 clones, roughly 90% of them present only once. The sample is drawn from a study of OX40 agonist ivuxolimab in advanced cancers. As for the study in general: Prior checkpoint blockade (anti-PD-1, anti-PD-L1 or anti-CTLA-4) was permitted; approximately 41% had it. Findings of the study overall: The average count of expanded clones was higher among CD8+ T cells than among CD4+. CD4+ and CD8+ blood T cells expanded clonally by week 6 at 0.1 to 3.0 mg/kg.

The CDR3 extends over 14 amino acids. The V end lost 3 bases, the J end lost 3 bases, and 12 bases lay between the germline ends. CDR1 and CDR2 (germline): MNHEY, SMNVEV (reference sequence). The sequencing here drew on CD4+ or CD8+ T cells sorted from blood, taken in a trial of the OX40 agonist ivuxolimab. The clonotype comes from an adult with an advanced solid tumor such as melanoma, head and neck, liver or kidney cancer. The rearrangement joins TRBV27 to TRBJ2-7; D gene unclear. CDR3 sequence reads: CASSFSASGYEQYV. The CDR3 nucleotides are TGTGCCAGCAGTTTCTCCGCCTCGGGCTACGAGCAGTACGTC.